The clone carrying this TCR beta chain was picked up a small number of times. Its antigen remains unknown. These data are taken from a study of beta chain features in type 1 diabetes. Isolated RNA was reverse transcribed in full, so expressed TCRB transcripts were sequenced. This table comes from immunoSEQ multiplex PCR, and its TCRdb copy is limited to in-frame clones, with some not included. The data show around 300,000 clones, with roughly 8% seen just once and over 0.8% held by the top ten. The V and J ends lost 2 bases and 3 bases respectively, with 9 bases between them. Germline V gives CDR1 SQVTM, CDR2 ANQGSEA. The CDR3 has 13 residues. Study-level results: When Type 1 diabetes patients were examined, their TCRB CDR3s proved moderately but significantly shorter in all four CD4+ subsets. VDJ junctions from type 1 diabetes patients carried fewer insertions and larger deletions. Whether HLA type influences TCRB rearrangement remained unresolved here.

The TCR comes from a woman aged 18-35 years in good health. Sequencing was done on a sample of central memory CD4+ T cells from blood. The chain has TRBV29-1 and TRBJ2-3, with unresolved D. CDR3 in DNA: TGCAGCGTTGAATTCGGCGGTACAGATACGCAGTATTTT. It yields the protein CSVEFGGTDTQYF.